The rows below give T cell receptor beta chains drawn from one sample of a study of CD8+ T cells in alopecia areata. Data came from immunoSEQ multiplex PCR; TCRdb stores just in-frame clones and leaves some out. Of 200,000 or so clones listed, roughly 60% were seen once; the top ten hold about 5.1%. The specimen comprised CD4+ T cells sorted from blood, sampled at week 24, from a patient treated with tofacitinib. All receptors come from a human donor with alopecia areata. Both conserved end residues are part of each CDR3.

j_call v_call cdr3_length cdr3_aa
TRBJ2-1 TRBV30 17 CAWMGGTSGSLTNEQFF
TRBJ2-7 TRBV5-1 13 CASRQGGRNEQYF
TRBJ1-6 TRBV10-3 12 CAISPAGSPLHF
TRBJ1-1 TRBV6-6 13 CASSWTGYSEAFF
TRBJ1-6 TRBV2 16 CASSDLGGGENSPLHF
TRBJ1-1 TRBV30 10 CAWSYTEAFF
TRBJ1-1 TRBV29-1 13 CSPVRGINTEAFF
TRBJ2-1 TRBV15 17 CATSREGAPEAYNEQFF
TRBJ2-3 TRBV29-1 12 CSGGESTDTQYF
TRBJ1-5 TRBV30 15 CAWNPGLNSNQPQHF
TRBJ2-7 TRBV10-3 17 CAISDRTSGGPLSEQYF
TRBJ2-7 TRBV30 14 CAWSGTGWSYEQYF
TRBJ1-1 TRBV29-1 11 CSAQGHTEAFF
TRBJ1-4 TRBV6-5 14 CASSREGGDEKLFF
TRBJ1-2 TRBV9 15 CASSVGQGGSYGYTF
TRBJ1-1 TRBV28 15 CAIVTWGQGGVVAFF
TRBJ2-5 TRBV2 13 CASNPDREETQYF
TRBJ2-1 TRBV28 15 CASTTSPGRASEQFF
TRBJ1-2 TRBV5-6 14 CASSPPGSNYGYTF
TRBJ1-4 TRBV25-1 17 CASSDSLNHQRNEKLFF
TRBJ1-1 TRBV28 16 CASSYQKTGSNTEAFF
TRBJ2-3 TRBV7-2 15 CASSLDGGAPDTQYF
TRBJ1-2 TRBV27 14 CASSSTGISYGYTF
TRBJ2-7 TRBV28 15 CASSSGLAGSYEQYF
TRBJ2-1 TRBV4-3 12 CASSQVGNEQFF
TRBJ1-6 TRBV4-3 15 CASSQGQGENSPLHF
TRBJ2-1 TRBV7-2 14 CASSFNPGDNEQFF
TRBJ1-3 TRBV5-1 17 CASSVKPQGPSGNTIYF
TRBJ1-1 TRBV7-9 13 CASSFLENTEAFF
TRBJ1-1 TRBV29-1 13 CSAGQGSGTEAFF
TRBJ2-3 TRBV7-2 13 CASSLDGGDTQYF
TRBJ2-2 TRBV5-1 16 CASSHTSGRGTGELFF
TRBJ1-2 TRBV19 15 CASSMDLDSDYGYTF
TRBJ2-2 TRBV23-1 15 CASSQSVRATGELFF
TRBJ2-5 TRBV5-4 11 CASSFEETQYF
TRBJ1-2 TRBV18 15 CASSPTTGDSYGYTF